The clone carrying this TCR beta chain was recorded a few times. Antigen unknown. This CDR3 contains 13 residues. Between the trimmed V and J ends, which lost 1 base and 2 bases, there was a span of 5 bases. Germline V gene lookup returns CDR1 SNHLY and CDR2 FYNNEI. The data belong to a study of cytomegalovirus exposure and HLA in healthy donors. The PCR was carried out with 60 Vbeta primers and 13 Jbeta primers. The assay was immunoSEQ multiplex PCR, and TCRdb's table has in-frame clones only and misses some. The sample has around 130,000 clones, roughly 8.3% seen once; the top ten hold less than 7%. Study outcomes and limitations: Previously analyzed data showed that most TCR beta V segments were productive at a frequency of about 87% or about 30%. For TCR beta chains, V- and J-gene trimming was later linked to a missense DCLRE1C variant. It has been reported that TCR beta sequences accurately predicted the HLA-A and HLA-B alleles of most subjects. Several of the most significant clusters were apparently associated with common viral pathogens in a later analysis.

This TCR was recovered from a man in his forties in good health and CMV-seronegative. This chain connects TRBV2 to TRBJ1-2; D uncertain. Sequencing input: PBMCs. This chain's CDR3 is CASSEDINYGYTF. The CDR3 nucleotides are TGTGCCAGCAGTGAAGACATAAACTATGGCTACACCTTC.